Below are 9 T cell receptor beta chains sequenced from a single sample in a study of T cells in Graves' hyperthyroidism and ophthalmopathy. RNA transcripts were the template for amplifying TCR beta CDR3 regions. When the TCR CDR3 underwent first-round RT-PCR, the HTBI primer set was used. TCRdb reprocessed the multiplex PCR reads with MiXCR, giving one entry per CDR3 protein. Of over 500,000 distinct CDR3 sequences listed, roughly 15% are singletons. The sequenced sample consisted of blood. The receptor source for this set is a woman between 40 and 50 years old with Graves' hyperthyroidism.

This clonotype was observed a few times. The V and J genes are TRBV4-1 and TRBJ2-7; D is possibly TRBD2 (5 bases). Germline-derived CDR1 and CDR2 are MGHRA and YSYEKL. Trimming took 1 base from V and 2 from J, leaving 12 bases between them. The CDR3 has 15 residues. The CDR3 reads CASSQAERTTYEQYF. CDR3 coding DNA: TGCGCCAGCAGCCAAGCAGAGCGGACCACCTACGAGCAGTACTTC.

This clonotype was picked up many times. The chain carries TRBV6-2 or TRBV6-3 and TRBJ2-5; 9 nucleotides line up with TRBD2. The germline gives CDR1 MNHEY, CDR2 SVGEGT. This CDR3 has 17 residues. The ends lost 4 bases at V and 4 bases at J; junction bases unmatched: 13. CDR3 amino acids: CASSSTPLAGLRETQYF. CDR3 nucleotide sequence: TGTGCCAGCAGTTCCACCCCACTAGCGGGCCTTCGAGAGACCCAGTACTTC.

Many counts were recorded for this clonotype. This sequence joins TRBV7-3 and TRBJ2-6; no clear D. This CDR3 has 15 amino acids. Trimming shortened V by 3 bases and J by 4 bases, and 10 bases separated the two germline ends. The V gene's germline CDR1 is SGHTA and CDR2 FQGTGA. DNA of the CDR3: TGTGCCAGCAGCTTTACCGTGTCAGGGGCCAACGTCCTGACTTTC. It codes for CASSFTVSGANVLTF. Full variable domain (rest looked up from reference TRBV7-3 and TRBJ2-6): GAGVSQTPSNKVTEKGKYVELRCDPISGHTALYWYRQSLGQGPEFLIYFQGTGAADDSGLPNDRFFAVRPEGSVSTLKIQRTERGDSAVYLCASSFTVSGANVLTFGAGSRLTVL.

As for this clonotype: This may stem from a read error, because a much larger clone lies one nucleotide away. The V call is TRBV5-1, the J call TRBJ2-1; no clear D. The CDR3 has 14 residues. Germline values: CDR1 SGHRS, CDR2 YFSETQ. CDR3 protein: CASGLSQPGNEQFF. CDR3 sequence (DNA): TGCGCCAGCGGCTTGAGTCAACCAGGCAATGAGCAGTTCTTC.

In this sample, this clonotype turned up a few times. CDR3 coding DNA: TGCGCCAGCAGCCAGGGTTTAACTAATGAAAAACTGTTTTTT. Translation: CASSQGLTNEKLFF. The chain couples TRBV5-1 to TRBJ1-4, with D possibly TRBD1 on 5 matching bases. The CDR3 runs to 14 residues. Germline V gives CDR1 SGHRS, CDR2 YFSETQ. V lost 4 bases to trimming and J lost 1 base, with 8 bases between them.

This clonotype was counted many times. This chain joins TRBV11-3 and TRBJ1-2, with 11 bases that match TRBD1. Germline V gives CDR1 SGHNT, CDR2 YENEEA. The CDR3 runs 14 residues. V dropped 4 bases and J dropped 6; count of bases not matched to a gene: 4. CDR3 protein: CASSSWDRGDGYTF. CDR3 nucleotides: TGTGCCAGCAGCTCTTGGGACAGGGGGGATGGCTACACCTTC.

This clonotype was recorded a few times. The genes are TRBV9 and TRBJ2-1, with D possibly TRBD1 on 5 matching bases. Germline CDR1 and CDR2: SGDLS and YYNGEE. V lost 3 bases, J lost 0 bases, and 13 bases lay in between. This CDR3 comprises 16 residues. DNA of the CDR3: TGTGCCAGCAGCGCTCACAGGAGCAGCTCCTACAATGAGCAGTTCTTC. Translating gives CASSAHRSSSYNEQFF.

This clonotype was observed at least ten times. The CDR3 nucleotides read TGTGCCAGTAGTATTTCCAGTTCCGTCGAGACCCAGTACTTC. This translates into CASSISSSVETQYF. The chain has TRBV19 and TRBJ2-5; D is undetermined. CDR3 length equals 14 residues. CDR1 and CDR2 (germline): LNHDA, SQIVND (reference sequence). V was trimmed by 3 bases and J by 5 bases, leaving 13 bases between them.

This clonotype was observed many times. V gene TRBV29-1 combines with J gene TRBJ2-1, with 7 bases identical to TRBD2. Germline trimming cut 7 bases from V and 6 bases from J; bases unmatched to any gene: 0. Germline loops: CDR1 SQVTM, CDR2 ANQGSEA. This CDR3 is built from 10 residues. DNA of the CDR3: TGCAGCGGGGGGGGCAATGAGCAGTTCTTC. It yields the protein CSGGGNEQFF.